Following are 11 T cell receptor beta chains from one sample sequenced in a study of shared clonotypes between healthy human individuals. The data were produced by immunoSEQ multiplex PCR, yet TCRdb's version contains in-frame clones alone and is incomplete. The sample includes roughly 2.6 million clones, roughly 92% of them seen just once. The sequenced material came from naive CD4+ T cells sorted from blood. Indicated subset: CD45RA+ positively selected. Every receptor here comes from a man aged 18 to 30 in good health.

The chain couples TRBV2 to TRBJ2-4, with TRBD1 identical over 9 bases. The trim removed 10 bases at V and 6 bases at J, leaving 4 bases unmatched. The CDR3 contains 12 residues. Germline assignment: CDR1 SNHLY and CDR2 FYNNEI. This CDR3 reads CANRDRANIQYF. In nucleotides, the CDR3 is TGTGCCAACCGGGACAGGGCAAACATTCAGTACTTC.

There are a few counts of this clone. The chain is built from TRBV30 and TRBJ1-2; no definite D call. Germline assignment: CDR1 GTSNPN and CDR2 SVGIG (reference sequence). The CDR3 has 12 residues. Between the trimmed V and J ends, which lost 0 bases and 4 bases, there was a span of 6 bases. This CDR3 is CAWSVNLYGYTF. The CDR3 DNA follows: TGTGCCTGGAGTGTAAACCTCTATGGCTACACCTTC.

This clone was seen only once. At the DNA level, this CDR3 is encoded by other sequences in the same sample as well. The V gene is TRBV4-1, the J gene TRBJ1-2; 7 bases match TRBD1. The CDR3 has 14 residues. The V gene end was trimmed by 1 base and the J gene end by 2 bases; junction bases not matched to a gene: 1. Germline assignment: CDR1 MGHRA and CDR2 YSYEKL. CDR3: CASSQAGGNYGYTF. For the CDR3, the DNA is TGCGCCAGCAGCCAAGCAGGGGGGAACTATGGCTACACCTTC.

This clone was seen just once. This rearrangement joins TRBV6-5 to TRBJ2-7; 8 bases match TRBD1. Germline-derived CDR1 and CDR2 are MNHEY and SVGAGI. The length of the CDR3 is 15 residues. After removal of 4 bases from V and 2 bases from J, the junction contained 7 bases not matched to a gene. This CDR3 is CASSSTGTGPYEQYF. CDR3 in DNA: TGTGCCAGCAGTTCAACCGGGACAGGTCCCTACGAGCAGTACTTC.

As concerns this clone: Distinct nucleotide sequences in the sample also encode this CDR3. The chain combines TRBV18 with TRBJ2-3, with 9 bases that match TRBD2. Germline assignment: CDR1 KGHSH and CDR2 LQKENI. This CDR3 region has 15 residues. V trimming: 2 bases; J trimming: 4 bases; junction bases outside the gene matches: 4. The CDR3, as DNA: TGTGCCAGCTCACCATTAGCGGGAGCTGCAGATACGCAGTATTTT. As protein: CASSPLAGAADTQYF.

The chain combines TRBV6-5 with TRBJ1-5; D call uncertain. This CDR3 spans 15 amino acids. Germline V gene sequence: CDR1 MNHEY, CDR2 SVGAGI. Trimming cost V 8 bases and J 6 bases, with 20 bases left between them. The CDR3 spells CASGRGGSNSQPQHF. The CDR3 DNA follows: TGTGCCAGCGGTAGAGGTGGCAGTAATAGTCAGCCCCAGCATTTT.

J is TRBJ2-3 and V is TRBV30, with D perhaps matching TRBD2 (6 bases). The CDR3 has 13 residues. The V end lost 6 bases, the J end lost 1 base, and 11 bases lay between the germline ends. The germline V gene encodes CDR1 GTSNPN and CDR2 SVGIG (reference sequence). CDR3 region: CACHGLRTDTQYF. For the CDR3, the DNA is TGTGCCTGTCATGGACTACGCACAGATACGCAGTATTTT. The full variable domain, rest sourced from reference TRBV30 and TRBJ2-3, is SQTIHQWPATLVQPVGSPLSLECTVEGTSNPNLYWYRQAAGRGLQLLFYSVGIGQISSEVPQNLSASRPQDRQFILSSKKLLLSDSGFYLCACHGLRTDTQYFGPGTRLTVL.

This clone was observed once. The chain has TRBV28 and TRBJ1-6, with a weak D call TRBD1 (5 bases). This CDR3 comprises 16 residues. Germline V gene lookup returns CDR1 MDHEN and CDR2 SYDVKM. The V gene lost 4 bases and the J gene lost 5 bases, with 15 bases spanning the gap. As DNA, the CDR3 is TGTGCCAGCAGTTCCGGGGAGAGGGGCAATAATTCACCCCTCCACTTT. It yields the protein CASSSGERGNNSPLHF.

The rearrangement links TRBV18 to TRBJ1-2; D possibly corresponds to TRBD1 (6 bases). Trimming shortened V by 3 bases and J by 5 bases, and 10 bases separated the two germline ends. This CDR3 has 13 residues. CDR1 and CDR2 (germline): KGHSH, LQKENI. This CDR3 is CASSPIQGYGYTF. CDR3 DNA sequence: TGTGCCAGCTCACCGATACAGGGATATGGCTACACCTTC.

This clone was picked up a small number of times. The rearrangement uses TRBV19 and TRBJ1-5; no clear D gene. This CDR3 contains 14 residues. V lost 6 bases and J lost 5, with 14 bases in between. Looked up from germline, CDR1 is LNHDA and CDR2 is SQIVND (reference sequence). Here the CDR3 DNA reads TGTGCCAGTAGCCCCTGGAGGGCCGATCAGCCCCAGCATTTT. Translated, it gives CASSPWRADQPQHF.

Regarding this clone: The sample carries other DNA sequences with the same CDR3. V and J are TRBV4-1 and TRBJ1-3; D gene ambiguous. Deletions cut 0 bases from V and 0 bases from J, with 6 bases between. The CDR3 sequence is 15 residues long. CDR1 is MGHRA, CDR2 YSYEKL, per germline. Written as DNA, the CDR3 is TGCGCCAGCAGCCAAGATACAAACTCTGGAAACACCATATATTTT. This encodes CASSQDTNSGNTIYF.